What follows are 29 T cell receptor beta chains derived from one specimen sequenced in a study of blood T cells in healthy people across ages. Then a second PCR, running about 7 to 11 cycles, was carried out with a sample-barcoded 5' primer and a J-beta primer mix. TCRdb recomputed calls from the 5' RACE reads with MiXCR, one row per CDR3 protein. The table has approximately 800,000 distinct CDR3 sequences, around 45% seen once. The specimen sequenced was blood. The receptors shown here come from a man aged 80 or over in good health.

As for this clonotype: This may come from a read error, since a much larger clone is one base off. The gene calls are TRBV5-1 and TRBJ2-1; the D gene could be TRBD1 or TRBD2 (5 bases each). Germline values: CDR1 SGHRS, CDR2 YFSETQ. The CDR3 runs to 14 residues. CDR3 bases: TGCGCCAGCAGCTTCGGGACCGAGCACAATAAGCAGTTCTTC. Its translation: CASSFGTEHNKQFF.

This chain links TRBV5-1 with TRBJ2-7; D remains unclear. Between the trimmed V and J ends, which lost 4 bases and 7 bases, there was a span of 15 bases. This CDR3 has 13 amino acids. The germline V gene has CDR1 SGHRS and CDR2 YFSETQ. For the CDR3, the DNA is TGCGCCAGCAGCCCCGGTAGGGTCTGGGAGCAGTACTTC. Translated: CASSPGRVWEQYF.

This sequence joins TRBV5-1 and TRBJ1-4; D possibly corresponds to TRBD1 (5 bases). Germline loops: CDR1 SGHRS, CDR2 YFSETQ. CDR3 length: 14 residues. The V end lost 4 bases, the J end lost 5 bases, and 12 bases lay between the germline ends. The CDR3 region has the DNA TGCGCCAGCAGCCCGGACACGAGGAATGAAAAACTGTTTTTT. It encodes CASSPDTRNEKLFF.

The V and J genes are TRBV30 and TRBJ2-7; TRBD2 might be the D (5 bases). The assigned J gene may be wrong: the sequence end matches TRBJ2-5 better. The length of the CDR3 is 13 residues. Germline CDR1 reads GTSNPN; CDR2 reads SVGIG (reference sequence). CDR3 amino acids: CAWAKDRGETQYF. The DNA of the CDR3 is TGTGCCTGGGCTAAGGACCGAGGGGAGACCCAGTACTTC.

The table lists this clonotype with a few counts. This may be a read error, as it is one base from a much larger clone. J is TRBJ2-5 and V is TRBV27, with TRBD1 matching over 10 bases. The germline CDR1 and CDR2 sequences are MNHEY and SMNVEV (reference sequence). CDR3 length equals 14 residues. With 4 bases clipped from V and 4 bases from J, the junction kept 3 bases outside the gene matches. Here the CDR3 DNA reads TGTGCCAGCAGTTCCCGGACAGGGGGAGAGACCCAGTACTTC. As protein: CASSSRTGGETQYF.

This chain connects TRBV7-2 to TRBJ2-3, with 7 bases fitting TRBD2. V dropped 4 bases and J dropped 1; count of bases not matched to a gene: 5. The CDR3 contains 15 residues. The germline gives CDR1 SGHTA, CDR2 FQGNSA. The CDR3 is CASSWGGRGTDTQYF. The CDR3 DNA reads TGTGCCAGCAGCTGGGGAGGGCGGGGCACAGATACGCAGTATTTT.

The table lists this clonotype with a few counts. V and J are TRBV4-3 and TRBJ1-4; D not resolved. Germline CDR1 LGHNA, CDR2 YSLEER. V lost 0 bases to trimming and J lost 7 bases, with 18 bases between them. There are 17 residues in the CDR3. The CDR3 is CASSQDAFARDSEKLFF. The DNA for the CDR3 is TGCGCCAGCAGCCAAGACGCCTTCGCACGGGATAGTGAAAAACTGTTTTTT.

This clonotype showed up just once. V is TRBV7-3 and J is TRBJ2-1; the match to TRBD1 covers 8 bases. The V and J ends lost 8 bases and 4 bases, in that order; junction bases with no gene match: 10. The CDR3 sequence is 15 residues long. The germline CDR1 and CDR2 sequences are SGHTA and FQGTGA. CDR3 sequence reads: CASGRAGTGYNEQFF. The CDR3 DNA sequence: TGTGCCAGCGGCAGGGCCGGGACAGGTTACAATGAGCAGTTCTTC.

The chain couples TRBV14 to TRBJ2-6; a weak D match, TRBD1 (6 bases). The CDR3 extends over 15 amino acids. V shed 4 bases and J shed 1 base, with 8 bases lying between them. The V gene's germline CDR1 is SGHDN and CDR2 FVKESK. CDR3 loop: CASSPQGSGANVLTF. The CDR3 nucleotides read TGTGCCAGCAGCCCACAGGGTTCTGGGGCCAACGTCCTGACTTTC.

V gene TRBV11-2 combines with J gene TRBJ2-5, with D perhaps TRBD2 (6 bases). With 4 bases removed from V and 11 bases from J, the gap between germline ends came to 14 bases. The CDR3 is made up of 12 amino acids. In germline, CDR1 is SGHAT, CDR2 FQNNGV. CDR3 nucleotide sequence: TGTGCCAGCAGCTCATGGGACTCCCGACAGTACTTC. It yields the protein CASSSWDSRQYF. The whole variable domain, remainder taken from reference TRBV11-2 and TRBJ2-5, is EAGVAQSPRYKIIEKRQSVAFWCNPISGHATLYWYQQILGQGPKLLIQFQNNGVVDDSQLPKDRFSAERLKGVDSTLKIQPAKLEDSAVYLCASSSWDSRQYFGPGTRLLVL.

V usage is TRBV7-3 and J usage is TRBJ2-7; D is unresolved. The V gene's germline CDR1 is SGHTA and CDR2 FQGTGA. With 6 bases removed from V and 10 bases from J, the gap between germline ends came to 19 bases. CDR3 size: 13 residues. CDR3 protein: CASSLGIQESQYF. CDR3 bases: TGTGCCAGCAGTCTGGGGATCCAAGAGAGCCAGTACTTC.

This clonotype was counted only a few times. This chain links TRBV20-1 with TRBJ2-7, with D possibly being TRBD2 (5 bases). V shed 0 bases and J shed 4 bases, with 16 bases lying between them. Germline CDR1 and CDR2: DFQATT and SNEGSKA (reference sequence). The CDR3 has 15 amino acids. This CDR3 reads CSARDQASGPYEQYF. The CDR3 nucleotides are TGCAGTGCTAGAGATCAGGCCAGCGGACCATACGAGCAGTACTTC.

This sequence joins TRBV2 and TRBJ2-6, with D possibly TRBD2 on 5 matching bases. V was cut by 10 bases and J by 0 bases, with 7 bases left in between. Looked up from germline, CDR1 is SNHLY and CDR2 is FYNNEI. The CDR3 has 13 amino acids. The CDR3 nucleotides read TGTGCCAACGGGGACTCTGGGGCCAACGTCCTGACTTTC. It specifies CANGDSGANVLTF.

The chain carries TRBV12-3 or TRBV12-4 and TRBJ2-7, with D possibly being TRBD2 (6 bases). This CDR3 is 14 amino acids long. The V end lost 3 bases, the J end lost 6 bases, and 15 bases lay between the germline ends. CDR3 residues: CASSLRGPPGEQYF. CDR3 coding DNA: TGTGCCAGCAGTTTGCGGGGTCCCCCGGGCGAGCAGTACTTC.

This clonotype was recorded a few times. CDR3 residues: CASSPDGSGIQYF. CDR3 sequence (DNA): TGTGCCAGCAGCCCCGACGGGTCCGGCATTCAGTACTTC. This chain links TRBV7-2 with TRBJ2-4; D gene ambiguous. Germline values: CDR1 SGHTA, CDR2 FQGNSA. V shed 5 bases and J shed 9 bases, with 14 bases lying between them. The CDR3 loop spans 13 amino acids.

The V gene is TRBV5-1, the J gene TRBJ2-2; D gene ambiguous. Trimming took off 0 bases at V and 4 bases at J, with 13 bases between the two ends. Per the germline V gene, CDR1 is SGHRS and CDR2 is YFSETQ. This CDR3 is built from 16 residues. The CDR3 loop reads CASSLVPVSGTGELFF. CDR3 sequence (DNA): TGCGCCAGCAGCTTGGTGCCGGTCTCCGGCACCGGGGAGCTGTTTTTT.

About this clonotype itself: This may arise from a read error, as a much more abundant clone is one base away. The chain is built from TRBV7-2 and TRBJ2-5; 7 bases align to TRBD1. Near its end, the DNA agrees better with TRBJ2-7, so the J call may be wrong. Germline CDR1 is SGHTA and CDR2 is FQGNSA. The CDR3 is 15 amino acids. The CDR3 is CASSPERGHRYEQYF. As DNA, the CDR3 is TGTGCCAGCAGCCCGGAAAGGGGGCATAGGTACGAGCAGTACTTC.

J is TRBJ1-2 and V is TRBV6-5; TRBD1 matches at 7 bases. CDR3 length equals 15 residues. J was trimmed by 7 bases and V by 5 bases; bases with no gene match: 13. Per germline, CDR1 MNHEY and CDR2 SVGAGI. The CDR3 DNA sequence: TGTGCCAGCAGTATAGCCAGGGGGGCAGGGAGTGGCTACACCTTC. Protein: CASSIARGAGSGYTF.

Of note for this clonotype: A much larger clone differs by one base, so this may be a read error. This chain links TRBV5-1 with TRBJ2-3; 8 nucleotides agree with TRBD2. The V gene's germline CDR1 is SGHRS and CDR2 YFSETQ. This CDR3 is 14 amino acids long. Germline trimming cut 4 bases from V and 6 bases from J; bases unmatched to any gene: 7. The CDR3 reads CASSTSGGGDTQYF. CDR3 DNA sequence: TGCGCCAGCAGCACTAGCGGAGGGGGGGATACGCAGTATTTT.

The chain joins TRBV12-3 or TRBV12-4 to TRBJ1-5, with 10 bases identical to TRBD1. The trim removed 7 bases at V and 4 bases at J, leaving 4 bases unmatched. This CDR3 is built from 14 residues. The CDR3 region is CASTTGQGNQPQHF. The CDR3, as DNA: TGTGCCAGCACCACGGGACAGGGGAATCAGCCCCAGCATTTT.

The chain joins TRBV20-1 to TRBJ1-2; 11 nucleotides match TRBD1. The CDR3 spans 14 residues. Germline V gene data show CDR1 as DFQATT and CDR2 as SNEGSKA (reference sequence). CDR3 in amino acids: CSAPRTGGEGGYTF. The CDR3, as DNA: TGCAGCGCACCCAGGACAGGGGGCGAGGGTGGCTACACCTTC.

This clonotype has only a few counts. The chain couples TRBV5-1 to TRBJ1-2; D may be TRBD1 (6 bases). The CDR3 is 13 residues long. Germline assignment: CDR1 SGHRS and CDR2 YFSETQ. Trimming left V 4 bases short and J 3 bases short, with 10 bases between. For the CDR3, the DNA is TGCGCCAGCAGCCTGGACAGATACTATGGCTACACCTTC. Its protein is CASSLDRYYGYTF. The variable domain in full, completed from reference TRBV5-1 and TRBJ1-2, reads KAGVTQTPRYLIKTRGQQVTLSCSPISGHRSVSWYQQTPGQGLQFLFEYFSETQRNKGNFPGRFSGRQFSNSRSEMNVSTLELGDSALYLCASSLDRYYGYTFGSGTRLTVV.

Regarding this clonotype: The junction and the germline gene differ at one end; a read error may be behind it. The J gene is TRBJ2-4, the V gene TRBV20-1; 8 bases map to TRBD1. Germline-derived CDR1 and CDR2 are DFQATT and SNEGSKA (reference sequence). CDR3 length: 15 amino acids. Here the CDR3 reads CSARDSDRGQNIRYF. The CDR3 DNA sequence: TGCAGTGCTAGAGATTCAGACAGGGGTCAAAACATTCGGTACTTC.

This clonotype occurred a few times. The V gene is TRBV7-3, the J gene TRBJ2-1; 12 bases map to TRBD2. The CDR3 has 18 residues. The ends lost 4 bases at V and 0 bases at J; junction bases unmatched: 7. Looked up from germline, CDR1 is SGHTA and CDR2 is FQGTGA. The CDR3 DNA reads TGTGCCAGCAGCTCCCCTTCTAGCGGGAGGGCCTCCTACAATGAGCAGTTCTTC. It specifies CASSSPSSGRASYNEQFF.

This clonotype showed up many times. V usage is TRBV29-1 and J usage is TRBJ2-3, with D unclear. The CDR3 has 13 amino acids. V dropped 6 bases and J dropped 2 bases, with 12 bases sitting between them. Germline CDR1 SQVTM, CDR2 ANQGSEA. The CDR3 is CSVEPGSTDTQYF. In DNA form, the CDR3 reads TGCAGCGTCGAACCCGGCTCCACAGATACGCAGTATTTT.

The chain employs TRBV7-2 and TRBJ2-3, with 8 bases lining up with TRBD2. The germline gives CDR1 SGHTA, CDR2 FQGNSA. V dropped 5 bases and J dropped 4; count of bases not matched to a gene: 11. The CDR3 has 16 amino acids. The CDR3 DNA follows: TGTGCCAGCAGCCACCGGTGGCGGGAGGTCCCAGATACGCAGTATTTT. This gives the protein CASSHRWREVPDTQYF.

This clonotype occurred a few times. The rearrangement joins TRBV20-1 to TRBJ1-2; no clear D gene. There are 11 residues in the CDR3. Germline V gene sequence: CDR1 DFQATT, CDR2 SNEGSKA (reference sequence). V was cut by 1 base and J by 5 bases, with 5 bases left in between. The CDR3 DNA sequence: TGCAGTGCTAGAGTTGTATATGGCTACACCTTC. Its translation is CSARVVYGYTF.

CDR3 amino acids: CASSRVAGGTNEQFF. DNA for the CDR3: TGTGCCAGCAGCCGGGTAGCGGGAGGTACGAATGAGCAGTTCTTC. The chain joins TRBV11-3 to TRBJ2-1, with 10 positions matching TRBD2. The V and J ends lost 5 bases and 7 bases, in that order; junction bases with no gene match: 8. The CDR3 spans 15 residues. Germline lookup yields CDR1 SGHNT and CDR2 YENEEA.

V is TRBV2 and J is TRBJ2-4; a weak D match, TRBD1 (5 bases). Gene TRBJ2-7 matches the end of the DNA better, so the J call may be wrong. The CDR3 runs to 15 residues. Germline CDR1 is SNHLY and CDR2 is FYNNEI. CDR3: CASSETKDTTYEQYF. The CDR3 DNA sequence: TGTGCCAGCAGTGAAACCAAGGACACTACCTACGAGCAGTACTTC.